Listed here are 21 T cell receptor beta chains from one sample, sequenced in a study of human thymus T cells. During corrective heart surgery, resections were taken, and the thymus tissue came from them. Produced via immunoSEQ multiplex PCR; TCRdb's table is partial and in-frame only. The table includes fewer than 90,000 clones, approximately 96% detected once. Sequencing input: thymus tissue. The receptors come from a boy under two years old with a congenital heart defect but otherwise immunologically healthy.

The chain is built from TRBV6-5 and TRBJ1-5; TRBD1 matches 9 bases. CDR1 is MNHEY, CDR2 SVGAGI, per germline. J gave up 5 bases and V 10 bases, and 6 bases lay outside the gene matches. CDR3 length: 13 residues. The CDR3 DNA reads TGTGCCACCGCCCGGGACAGGGATCAGCCCCAGCATTTT. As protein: CATARDRDQPQHF.

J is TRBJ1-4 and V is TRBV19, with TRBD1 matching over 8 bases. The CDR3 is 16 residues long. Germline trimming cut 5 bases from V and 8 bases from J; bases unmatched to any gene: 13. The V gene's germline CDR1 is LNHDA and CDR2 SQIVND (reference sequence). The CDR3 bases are TGTGCCAGTAGTGTGCCGAATGGACAGGGAGGAGAAAAACTGTTTTTT. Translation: CASSVPNGQGGEKLFF. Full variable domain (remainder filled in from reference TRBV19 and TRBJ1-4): DGGITQSPKYLFRKEGQNVTLSCEQNLNHDAMYWYRQDPGQGLRLIYYSQIVNDFQKGDIAEGYSVSREKKESFPLTVTSAQKNPTAFYLCASSVPNGQGGEKLFFGSGTQLSVL.

CDR3 sequence reads: CASSLLGGNEQFF. CDR3 nucleotides: TGTGCCAGCAGTTTATTGGGGGGCAATGAGCAGTTCTTC. This chain connects TRBV28 to TRBJ2-1; weak D call: TRBD2 (6 bases). Per the germline V gene, CDR1 is MDHEN and CDR2 is SYDVKM. Trimming pared 1 base from V and 6 bases from J, leaving 7 bases between. The CDR3 runs to 13 residues. The full variable domain, completed using reference TRBV28 and TRBJ2-1, is DVKVTQSSRYLVKRTGEKVFLECVQDMDHENMFWYRQDPGLGLRLIYFSYDVKMKEKGDIPEGYSVSREKKERFSLILESASTNQTSMYLCASSLLGGNEQFFGPGTRLTVL.

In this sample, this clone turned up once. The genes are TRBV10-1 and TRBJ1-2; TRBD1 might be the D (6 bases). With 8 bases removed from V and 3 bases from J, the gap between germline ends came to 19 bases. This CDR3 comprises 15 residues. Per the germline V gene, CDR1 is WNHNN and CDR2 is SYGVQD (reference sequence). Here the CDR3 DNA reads TGCGCCAGCCTGGGGAGACAGGAATCAGACTATGGCTACACCTTC. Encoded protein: CASLGRQESDYGYTF.

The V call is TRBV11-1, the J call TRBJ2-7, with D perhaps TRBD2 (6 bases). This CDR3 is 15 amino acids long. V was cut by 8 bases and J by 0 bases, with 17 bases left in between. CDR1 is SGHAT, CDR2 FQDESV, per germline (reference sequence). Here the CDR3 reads CASAGRDSHSYEQYF. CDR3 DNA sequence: TGTGCCAGCGCCGGGAGAGACAGCCACTCCTACGAGCAGTACTTC. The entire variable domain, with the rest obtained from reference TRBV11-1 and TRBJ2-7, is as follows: EAEVAQSPRYKITEKSQAVAFWCDPISGHATLYWYRQILGQGPELLVQFQDESVVDDSQLPKDRFSAERLKGVDSTLKIQPAELGDSAMYLCASAGRDSHSYEQYFGPGTRLTVT.

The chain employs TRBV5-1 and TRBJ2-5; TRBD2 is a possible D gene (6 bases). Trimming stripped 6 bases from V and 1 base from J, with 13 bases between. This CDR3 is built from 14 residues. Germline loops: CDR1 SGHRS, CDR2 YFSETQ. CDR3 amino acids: CASNSRGLQETQYF. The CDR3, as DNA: TGCGCCAGCAACTCCCGGGGACTCCAAGAGACCCAGTACTTC.

The CDR3 DNA follows: TGTGCCAGCAGTTTATGCGTGATGGGGGCTAGCGGGAGGCAGGGTCAGTGGCTTACGCAGTATTTT. Encoded protein: CASSLCVMGASGRQGQWLTQYF. V usage is TRBV28 and J usage is TRBJ2-3, with TRBD2 matching 11 bases. Germline-derived CDR1 and CDR2 are MDHEN and SYDVKM. The CDR3 sequence is 22 residues long. J gave up 8 bases and V 0 bases, and 25 bases lay outside the gene matches.

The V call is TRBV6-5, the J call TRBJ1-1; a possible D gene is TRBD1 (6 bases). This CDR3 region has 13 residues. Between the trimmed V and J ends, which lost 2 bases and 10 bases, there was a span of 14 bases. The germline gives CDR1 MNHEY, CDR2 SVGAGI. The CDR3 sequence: CASSYTGSPRAFF. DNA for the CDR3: TGTGCCAGCAGTTACACAGGGAGCCCACGAGCTTTCTTT.

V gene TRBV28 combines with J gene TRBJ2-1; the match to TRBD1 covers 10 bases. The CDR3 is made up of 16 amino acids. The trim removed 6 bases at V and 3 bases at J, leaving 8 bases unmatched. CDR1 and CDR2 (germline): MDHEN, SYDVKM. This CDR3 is CASSPLGQGGYNEQFF. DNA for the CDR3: TGTGCCAGCAGCCCACTTGGACAGGGGGGCTACAATGAGCAGTTCTTC.

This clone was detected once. DNA of the CDR3: TGTGCCAGCAGTTTGACGACAGGGTTTAATCAGCCCCAGCATTTT. Translated: CASSLTTGFNQPQHF. The rearrangement joins TRBV28 to TRBJ1-5; 7 nucleotides align to TRBD1. This CDR3 spans 15 amino acids. V was clipped by 3 bases and J by 4 bases; unmatched bases: 6. Germline-derived CDR1 and CDR2 are MDHEN and SYDVKM.

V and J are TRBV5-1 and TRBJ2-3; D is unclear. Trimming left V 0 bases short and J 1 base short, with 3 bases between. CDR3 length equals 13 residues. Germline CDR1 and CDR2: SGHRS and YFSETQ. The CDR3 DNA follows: TGCGCCAGCAGCTTGGGTGGCACAGATACGCAGTATTTT. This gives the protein CASSLGGTDTQYF. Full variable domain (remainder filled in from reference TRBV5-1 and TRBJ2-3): KAGVTQTPRYLIKTRGQQVTLSCSPISGHRSVSWYQQTPGQGLQFLFEYFSETQRNKGNFPGRFSGRQFSNSRSEMNVSTLELGDSALYLCASSLGGTDTQYFGPGTRLTVL.

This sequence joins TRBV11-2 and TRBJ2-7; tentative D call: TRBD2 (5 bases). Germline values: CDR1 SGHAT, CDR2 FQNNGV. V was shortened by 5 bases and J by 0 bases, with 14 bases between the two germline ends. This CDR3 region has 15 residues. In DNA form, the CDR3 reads TGTGCCAGCAGCCGCACGGACTTGAGCTCCTACGAGCAGTACTTC. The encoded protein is CASSRTDLSSYEQYF.

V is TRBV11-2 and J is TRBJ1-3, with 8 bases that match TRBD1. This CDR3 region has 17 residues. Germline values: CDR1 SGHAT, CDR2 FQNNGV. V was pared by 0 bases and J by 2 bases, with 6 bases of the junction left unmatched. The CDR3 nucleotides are TGTGCCAGCAGCTTAGATTTCAGGGGGCGCACTGGAAACACCATATATTTT. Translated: CASSLDFRGRTGNTIYF. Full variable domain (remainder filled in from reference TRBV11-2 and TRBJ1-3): EAGVAQSPRYKIIEKRQSVAFWCNPISGHATLYWYQQILGQGPKLLIQFQNNGVVDDSQLPKDRFSAERLKGVDSTLKIQPAKLEDSAVYLCASSLDFRGRTGNTIYFGEGSWLTVV.

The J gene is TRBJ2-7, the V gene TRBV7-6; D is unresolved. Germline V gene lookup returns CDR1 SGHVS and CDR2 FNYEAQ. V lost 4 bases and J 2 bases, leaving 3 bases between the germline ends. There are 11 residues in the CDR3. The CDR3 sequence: CASSYPYEQYF. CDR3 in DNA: TGTGCCAGCAGCTACCCCTACGAGCAGTACTTC.

DNA of the CDR3: TGTGCCAGCATTCCCCCGGGACTCCCAGAGACCCAGTACTTC. Protein: CASIPPGLPETQYF. The rearrangement joins TRBV28 to TRBJ2-5; tentatively, D is TRBD2 (6 bases). The CDR3 runs to 14 residues. The germline gives CDR1 MDHEN, CDR2 SYDVKM. V lost 7 bases and J lost 4, with 16 bases in between.

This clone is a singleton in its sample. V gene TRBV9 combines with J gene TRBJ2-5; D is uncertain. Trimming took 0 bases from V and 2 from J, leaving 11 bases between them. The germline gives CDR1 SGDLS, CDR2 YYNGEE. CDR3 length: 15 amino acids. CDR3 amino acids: CASSVGWTPQETQYF. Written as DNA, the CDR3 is TGTGCCAGCAGCGTAGGCTGGACCCCGCAAGAGACCCAGTACTTC.

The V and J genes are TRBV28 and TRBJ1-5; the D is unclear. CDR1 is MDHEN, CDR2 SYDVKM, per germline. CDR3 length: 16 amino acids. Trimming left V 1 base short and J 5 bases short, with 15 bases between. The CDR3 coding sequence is TGTGCCAGCAGTTTATTGACACAAGCATGGGATCAGCCCCAGCATTTT. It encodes CASSLLTQAWDQPQHF.

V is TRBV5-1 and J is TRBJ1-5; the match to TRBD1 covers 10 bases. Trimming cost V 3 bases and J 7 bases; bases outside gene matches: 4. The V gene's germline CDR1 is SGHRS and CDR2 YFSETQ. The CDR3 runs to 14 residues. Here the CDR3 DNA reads TGCGCCAGCAGCTCTGGACAGGGGGGCCAGCCCCAGCATTTT. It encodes CASSSGQGGQPQHF.

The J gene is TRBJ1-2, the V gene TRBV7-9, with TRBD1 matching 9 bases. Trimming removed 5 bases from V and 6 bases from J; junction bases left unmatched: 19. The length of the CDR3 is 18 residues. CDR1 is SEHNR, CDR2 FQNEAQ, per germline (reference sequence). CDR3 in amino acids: CASSPDGDRVIKWDGYTF. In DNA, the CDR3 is TGTGCCAGCAGCCCCGATGGGGACAGGGTTATTAAGTGGGATGGCTACACCTTC.

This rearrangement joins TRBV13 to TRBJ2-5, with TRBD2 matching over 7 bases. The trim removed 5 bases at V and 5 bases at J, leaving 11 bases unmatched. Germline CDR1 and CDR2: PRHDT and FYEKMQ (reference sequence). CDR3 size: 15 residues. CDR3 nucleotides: TGTGCCAGCAGCACCAGACTAGCAGTGGAGGAGACCCAGTACTTC. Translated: CASSTRLAVEETQYF.

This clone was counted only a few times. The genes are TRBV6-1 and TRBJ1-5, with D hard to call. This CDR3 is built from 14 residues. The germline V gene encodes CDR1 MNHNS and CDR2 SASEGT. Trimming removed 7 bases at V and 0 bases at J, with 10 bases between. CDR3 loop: CASKVGPSNQPQHF. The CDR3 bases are TGTGCCAGCAAGGTAGGCCCTAGCAATCAGCCCCAGCATTTT.